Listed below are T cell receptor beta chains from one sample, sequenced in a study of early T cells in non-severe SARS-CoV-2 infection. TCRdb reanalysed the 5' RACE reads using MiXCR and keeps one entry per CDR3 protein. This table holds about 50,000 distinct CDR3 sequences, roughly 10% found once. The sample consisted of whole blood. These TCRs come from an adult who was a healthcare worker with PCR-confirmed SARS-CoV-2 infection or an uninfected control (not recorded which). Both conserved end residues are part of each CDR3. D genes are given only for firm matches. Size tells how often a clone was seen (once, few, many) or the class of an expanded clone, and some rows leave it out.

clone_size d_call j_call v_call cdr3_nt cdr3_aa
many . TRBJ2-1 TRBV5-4 TGTGCCAGCAGCAGAAAAGCGGGCCTATCCTACAATGAGCAGTTCTTC CASSRKAGLSYNEQFF
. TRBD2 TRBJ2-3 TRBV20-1 TGCAGTGCCAAAAGACTAGCAGCCGCTAGCACAGATACGCAGTATTTT CSAKRLAAASTDTQYF
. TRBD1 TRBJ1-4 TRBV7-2 TGTGCCTCTGGGACAGATTCTGAAAAACTGTTTTTT CASGTDSEKLFF
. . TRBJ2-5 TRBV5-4 TGTGCCAGCAGCCCACAGGGTTTTGCGACCCAGTACTTC CASSPQGFATQYF
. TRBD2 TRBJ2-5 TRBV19 TGTGCCAGTAGTATCCGGACTAGCGGTACCCAAGAGACCCAGTACTTC CASSIRTSGTQETQYF
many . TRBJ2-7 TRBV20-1 TGCAGTGGGGCCCGGGGATCCTCCTACGAGCAGTACTTC CSGARGSSYEQYF
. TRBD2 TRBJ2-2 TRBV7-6 TGTGCCAGCAGCTTAGGCCGGGGAGGGACCAACACCGGGGAGCTGTTTTTT CASSLGRGGTNTGELFF
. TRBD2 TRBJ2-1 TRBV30 TGTGCCTGGGGACTAGCGGGGGATGAGCAGTTCTTC CAWGLAGDEQFF
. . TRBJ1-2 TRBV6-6 TGTGCCAGCAGTTTCGTGACAGGTTCCTACACCTTC CASSFVTGSYTF
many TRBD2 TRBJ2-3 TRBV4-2 TGTGCCAGCAGCCAAGAAAGGGGCGGGAGGGCCGGAGATACGCAGTATTTT CASSQERGGRAGDTQYF
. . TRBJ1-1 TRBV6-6 TGTGCCAGCAGGGTAGACGGGGCATGGTCTGAAGCTTTCTTT CASRVDGAWSEAFF
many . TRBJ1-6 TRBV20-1 TGCAGTGCAACCGGGACAAACAATTCACCCCTCCACTTT CSATGTNNSPLHF
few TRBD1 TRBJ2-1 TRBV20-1 TGCAGTGCTAGACTACCGGGACAGCCTTTAGGTGAGCAGTTCTTC CSARLPGQPLGEQFF
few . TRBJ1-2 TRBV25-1 TGTGCCAGCAGTGAAGGTAGTTACTATGGCTACACCTTC CASSEGSYYGYTF
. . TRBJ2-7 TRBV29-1 TGCAGCGTTTCCCAGGAGGCCCGGAGGTCCGAGCAGTACTTC CSVSQEARRSEQYF
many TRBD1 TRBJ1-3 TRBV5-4 TGTGCCAGCAGCGAGACAGGGACTGGAAACACCATATATTTT CASSETGTGNTIYF
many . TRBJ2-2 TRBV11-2 TGTGCCAGCAGCTTCTTCACGAACACCGGGGAGCTGTTTTTT CASSFFTNTGELFF
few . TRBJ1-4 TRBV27 TGTGCCAGCAGTTTTCTGGGACGTGAAAAACTGTTTTTT CASSFLGREKLFF
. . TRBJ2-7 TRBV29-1 TGCAGCGTTGTAAGCGATTCCTACGAGCAGTACTTC CSVVSDSYEQYF
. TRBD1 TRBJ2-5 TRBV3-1 TGTGCCAGCAGCCTGTTCTACCGGGACAGGGGAAAGACCCAGTACTTC CASSLFYRDRGKTQYF
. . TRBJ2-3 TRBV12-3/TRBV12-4 TGTGCCAGCAGTTTACTAGATACGCAGTATTTT CASSLLDTQYF
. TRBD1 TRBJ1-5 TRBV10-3 TGTGCCATCAGCCTGTCAGGGGGCGCGGGTCAGCCCCAGCATTTT CAISLSGGAGQPQHF
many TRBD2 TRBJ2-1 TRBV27 TGTGCCAGCAGTTCCACCGGGTGGGGAGGGGCCAATGAGCAGTTCTTC CASSSTGWGGANEQFF
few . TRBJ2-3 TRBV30 TGTGCCTGGACCGGGGACCCCCAGTATTTT CAWTGDPQYF
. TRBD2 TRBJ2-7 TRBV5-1 TGCGCCAGCAGCTTGGTAGCGGGAGGAGGTGAGCAGTACTTC CASSLVAGGGEQYF
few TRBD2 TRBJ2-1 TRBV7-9 TGTGCCAGCAGCGCCCGACTAGCGGGAGCCTACAATGAGCAGTTCTTC CASSARLAGAYNEQFF
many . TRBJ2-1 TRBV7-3 TGTGCCAGCAGCCCACTAGGGGCGGGGTTGGACGAGCAGTTCTTC CASSPLGAGLDEQFF
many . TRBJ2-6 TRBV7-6 TGTGCCAGCAGCACCAGAGTCTCTGGGGCCAACGTCCTGACTTTC CASSTRVSGANVLTF
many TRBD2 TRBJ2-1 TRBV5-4 TGTGCCAGCAGCCTGCCGGGACTAGCGGGAGAGAGTGAGCAGTTCTTC CASSLPGLAGESEQFF
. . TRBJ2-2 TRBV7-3 TGTGCCAGCAGCTTAACACGGGGAATTGGGACCGGGGAGCTGTTTTTT CASSLTRGIGTGELFF